These 21 T cell receptor beta chains were sequenced from one sample in a study of blood T cells in healthy people across ages. The second PCR ran roughly 6 to 11 cycles with a sample-barcoded 5' primer and J-beta primers. TCRdb reprocessed the 5' RACE reads with MiXCR, giving one entry per CDR3 protein. The sample consists of about 830,000 distinct CDR3 sequences, roughly 60% of them appearing once. The sequenced sample consisted of blood. Receptors were obtained from a man aged 25-40 years in good health.

The chain is built from TRBV6-2 or TRBV6-3 and TRBJ2-3; D is unclear. This CDR3 comprises 11 residues. Germline lookup yields CDR1 MNHEY and CDR2 SVGEGT. V was clipped by 7 bases and J by 11 bases, with 13 bases between them. The chain's CDR3 is CASIRPEKQYF. Written as DNA, the CDR3 is TGTGCCAGCATTCGGCCTGAGAAGCAGTATTTT.

V usage is TRBV20-1 and J usage is TRBJ2-7; 8 bases are shared with TRBD2. The DNA end is a closer match to TRBJ2-5, so the J assignment may be wrong. Germline V gives CDR1 DFQATT, CDR2 SNEGSKA (reference sequence). The CDR3 covers 15 residues. In DNA, the CDR3 is TGCAGTGCTTATAATTTCGGGGGGGCCCCAGAGACCCAGTACTTC. This codes for CSAYNFGGAPETQYF.

The V and J genes are TRBV4-1 and TRBJ1-6; maybe TRBD1 (5 bases). Germline CDR1 is MGHRA and CDR2 is YSYEKL. The CDR3 covers 14 residues. The V end was cut by 4 bases, the J end by 7 bases, with 11 bases between. The CDR3 here is CASSPGRFNSPLHF. The CDR3 nucleotides are TGCGCCAGCAGCCCGGGACGGTTCAATTCACCCCTCCACTTT.

The chain uses TRBV7-2 and TRBJ2-4, with 7 bases matching TRBD1. CDR3 length equals 17 residues. CDR1 and CDR2 from the germline V gene are SGHTA and FQGNSA. V trimming: 0 bases; J trimming: 1 base; junction bases outside the gene matches: 6. CDR3 sequence (DNA): TGTGCCAGCAGCTTAGCCCCTAAACAGGGGGCCAAAAACATTCAGTACTTC. Amino acid sequence: CASSLAPKQGAKNIQYF.

The chain joins TRBV3-1 to TRBJ1-5, with D perhaps matching TRBD1 (5 bases). CDR1 LGHDT and CDR2 YNNKEL come from the germline V gene (reference sequence). This CDR3 spans 14 amino acids. V dropped 3 bases and J dropped 3 bases, with 9 bases sitting between them. This CDR3 reads CASSQDTANQPQHF. CDR3 DNA sequence: TGTGCCAGCAGCCAGGACACTGCCAATCAGCCCCAGCATTTT. Based on the CDR3 plus reference TRBV3-1 and TRBJ1-5, the full variable domain is DTAVSQTPKYLVTQMGNDKSIKCEQNLGHDTMYWYKQDSKKFLKIMFSYNNKELIINETVPNRFSPKSPDKAHLNLHINSLELGDSAVYFCASSQDTANQPQHFGDGTRLSIL.

The chain is built from TRBV27 and TRBJ2-1; no reliable D call. This CDR3 has 12 residues. Germline V CDR1 and CDR2: MNHEY, SMNVEV (reference sequence). V was cut by 0 bases and J by 10 bases, with 7 bases left in between. The CDR3 protein is CASSLSGREQFF. In DNA form, the CDR3 reads TGTGCCAGCAGTTTATCAGGGCGCGAGCAGTTCTTC.

The chain links TRBV10-3 to TRBJ1-2; no firm D call. The CDR3 runs 18 residues. The germline gives CDR1 ENHRY, CDR2 SYGVKD. V lost 2 bases and J 0 bases, leaving 19 bases between the germline ends. The CDR3 loop is CAISEPQRGVTPNYGYTF. CDR3 in DNA: TGTGCCATCAGTGAGCCTCAACGGGGAGTTACCCCTAACTATGGCTACACCTTC.

This clonotype turned up a few times. The chain employs TRBV4-3 and TRBJ1-2; no clear D gene. V lost 0 bases and J 5 bases, leaving 19 bases between the germline ends. CDR3 length: 17 residues. Germline CDR1 reads LGHNA; CDR2 reads YSLEER. The CDR3 region has the DNA TGCGCCAGCAGCCAAGAGGGCGGCGGCCCATCCGTATATGGCTACACCTTC. Encoded protein: CASSQEGGGPSVYGYTF.

The rearrangement links TRBV9 to TRBJ2-5; a weak D match, TRBD2 (6 bases). Trimming took 4 bases from V and 0 from J, leaving 16 bases between them. The CDR3 totals 16 residues. Germline V gene lookup returns CDR1 SGDLS and CDR2 YYNGEE. The DNA for the CDR3 is TGTGCCAGCAGCAAAGCAGGAGGGACGTACCAAGAGACCCAGTACTTC. Translation: CASSKAGGTYQETQYF.

The V gene is TRBV25-1, the J gene TRBJ1-2; TRBD1 aligns across 10 bases. There are 14 residues in the CDR3. Germline V gene sequence: CDR1 MGHDK, CDR2 SYGVNS. With 4 bases clipped from V and 8 bases from J, the junction kept 7 bases outside the gene matches. CDR3 loop: CASSAGTGVGGYTF. As DNA, the CDR3 is TGTGCCAGCAGTGCCGGGACAGGGGTGGGAGGCTACACCTTC.

The J gene is TRBJ2-5, the V gene TRBV2; D unresolved. Germline V gene data show CDR1 as SNHLY and CDR2 as FYNNEI. V was pared by 1 base and J by 8 bases, with 14 bases between. This CDR3 spans 14 amino acids. The CDR3 region is CASSEELFPSTQYF. CDR3 DNA sequence: TGTGCCAGCAGTGAAGAACTCTTTCCCTCAACCCAGTACTTC.

The chain couples TRBV11-2 to TRBJ2-7; tentative D call: TRBD1 (5 bases). The CDR3 extends over 14 amino acids. Between the trimmed V and J ends, which lost 7 bases and 0 bases, there was a span of 13 bases. CDR1 and CDR2 from the germline V gene are SGHAT and FQNNGV. The CDR3 region has the DNA TGTGCCAGCACCCAGGGTTTCAGCTCCTACGAGCAGTACTTC. This codes for CASTQGFSSYEQYF. Full variable domain (missing parts from reference TRBV11-2 and TRBJ2-7): EAGVAQSPRYKIIEKRQSVAFWCNPISGHATLYWYQQILGQGPKLLIQFQNNGVVDDSQLPKDRFSAERLKGVDSTLKIQPAKLEDSAVYLCASTQGFSSYEQYFGPGTRLTVT.

This chain links TRBV29-1 with TRBJ2-7; a weak D match, TRBD2 (5 bases). Germline assignment: CDR1 SQVTM and CDR2 ANQGSEA. The CDR3 consists of 11 residues. The ends were cut back, 1 base at V and 5 bases at J, with 6 bases in the middle. CDR3 protein: CSVEAGNEQYF. The CDR3 DNA reads TGCAGCGTTGAAGCCGGGAACGAGCAGTACTTC.

This clonotype was counted between two and nine times. This chain links TRBV5-1 with TRBJ1-2, with 10 nucleotides matching TRBD1. The CDR3 runs to 14 residues. V was clipped by 3 bases and J by 6 bases; unmatched bases: 5. CDR1 is SGHRS and CDR2 is YFSETQ in the germline V gene. CDR3 residues: CASSSTGGEDGYTF. In DNA form, the CDR3 reads TGCGCCAGCAGCTCGACAGGGGGCGAGGATGGCTACACCTTC.

This clonotype showed up just a few times. The genes are TRBV7-2 and TRBJ2-3, with D perhaps being TRBD1 or TRBD2 (6 bases each). In germline, CDR1 is SGHTA, CDR2 FQGNSA. Trimming shortened V by 4 bases and J by 1 base, and 12 bases separated the two germline ends. This CDR3 comprises 15 residues. In nucleotides, the CDR3 is TGTGCCAGCAGCTCCTCGGGGGCCGGCACAGATACGCAGTATTTT. Amino acid sequence: CASSSSGAGTDTQYF.

This sequence joins TRBV20-1 and TRBJ2-3; D not certain. This CDR3 is built from 12 residues. The germline V gene has CDR1 DFQATT and CDR2 SNEGSKA (reference sequence). The ends were cut back, 4 bases at V and 3 bases at J, with 8 bases in the middle. The CDR3 here is CSAILATDTQYF. The CDR3 DNA reads TGCAGTGCTATATTGGCAACAGATACGCAGTATTTT.

This clonotype was observed a few times. At one of its ends the junction is not consistent with the germline gene, which may arise from a read error. The chain carries TRBV29-1 and TRBJ2-7, with D maybe TRBD1 (6 bases). The CDR3 loop spans 14 amino acids. Germline loops: CDR1 SQVTM, CDR2 ANQGSEA. This CDR3 is CSVQERGHLYEQYF. In DNA, the CDR3 is TGCAGCGTTCAAGAAAGGGGACACCTCTACGAGCAGTACTTC.

The V gene is TRBV4-3, the J gene TRBJ2-4; D possibly uses TRBD1 or TRBD2 (6 bases each). The germline V gene encodes CDR1 LGHNA and CDR2 YSLEER. The CDR3 spans 13 residues. V was pared by 3 bases and J by 13 bases, with 16 bases between. CDR3 bases: TGCGCCAGCAGCCAGACGGGGGCCCTGGAGCAGTACTTC. This sequence encodes CASSQTGALEQYF.

The chain is built from TRBV29-1 and TRBJ2-2; the match to TRBD1 covers 9 bases. CDR3 size: 14 residues. CDR1 is SQVTM, CDR2 ANQGSEA, per germline. V trimming: 7 bases; J trimming: 7 bases; junction bases outside the gene matches: 10. CDR3 loop: CSGQNRGPGGELFF. CDR3 nucleotides: TGCAGCGGTCAGAACAGGGGGCCGGGCGGGGAGCTGTTTTTT.

V and J are TRBV20-1 and TRBJ2-1; no firm D call. Germline CDR1 reads DFQATT; CDR2 reads SNEGSKA (reference sequence). The V and J ends lost 0 bases and 0 bases respectively, with 9 bases between them. CDR3 length equals 15 residues. Here the CDR3 reads CSARESGFSYNEQFF. CDR3 DNA: TGCAGTGCTAGAGAGTCCGGGTTCTCCTACAATGAGCAGTTCTTC.

The CDR3 DNA is TGCAGTGCTAGGGCAGGGTCCTCACCTCTTAATTCACCCCTCCACTTT. It specifies CSARAGSSPLNSPLHF. The genes are TRBV20-1 and TRBJ1-6; D may be TRBD1 (5 bases). The V gene's germline CDR1 is DFQATT and CDR2 SNEGSKA (reference sequence). V was clipped by 3 bases and J by 6 bases, with 18 bases between them. The CDR3 is 16 residues long.